A selection of T cell receptor beta chains follows, all from one sample in a study of T-cell memory formation after mild COVID-19. TCRdb called the 5' RACE reads again in MiXCR, with one record for every CDR3 protein. Here the sample spans about 140,000 distinct CDR3 sequences, 13% to 15% being singletons. The sequencing input was PBMCs or a T cell subset sorted from them (not recorded which). The origin of the receptors is an adult woman who had mild COVID-19 (a few samples of this study predate the infection). Cell type and time point are not known. CDR3s include the opening cysteine and the closing phenylalanine or tryptophan. Size values are once, few and many counts, or a class for expanded clones, and some rows have none.

clone_size v_call cdr3_aa
few TRBV6-6 CASSYPYDEQFF
few TRBV12-3/TRBV12-4 CASSHRGFQAFF
- TRBV7-2 CASSSGLAGIRYEQYF
few TRBV6-5 CASSLGRSPKWPQHF
few TRBV12-3/TRBV12-4 CASSLAWRGIYEQYF
- TRBV21-1 CASFGTDSRSYTF
- TRBV7-9 CASSSGQGYDEQYF
few TRBV27 CASSLSAGVLTYEQYF
- TRBV12-3/TRBV12-4 CARSTGARGYTF
- TRBV7-3 CASKQEGGPSYNEQFF
- TRBV7-9 CASTRGGTPEAFF
few TRBV27 CASSILGLHLNEQFF
few TRBV19 CASSITAAGTGELFF
few TRBV3-1 CASSLNPGQASNTEAFF
few TRBV24-1 CATSDFRGNGYTF
- TRBV27 CASSLSAGDLVWYNEQFF
- TRBV30 CAIVVAGGPWETQYF
- TRBV29-1 CSVGAGEYEQYF
- TRBV5-6 CASSFLRTGNSPLHF
- TRBV29-1 CSVEQGVHNEQFF
- TRBV6-2/TRBV6-3 CASAGYEQYF
few TRBV15 CATSRIGNTQYF
few TRBV25-1 CASSSLDTEAFF
- TRBV4-1 CASSQDGGVGNTIYF
few TRBV20-1 CSARAGQAQETQYF
- TRBV29-1 CSVERTSGANVLTF